One sample yielded the 17 T cell receptor beta chains listed below, sequenced in a study of blood T cell repertoires in COVID-19. Only in-frame clones appear in the TCRdb table, and some are missing; sequencing was by immunoSEQ multiplex PCR. The sample includes around 330,000 clones, 85% seen only once; the top ten take 1.9%. Sequencing input: PBMCs or T cells enriched from blood (not recorded which). The receptors originated from a young woman who had been exposed to COVID-19.

This clone was picked up many times. The chain has TRBV2 and TRBJ2-5; 12 positions match TRBD1. After removal of 5 bases from V and 3 bases from J, the junction contained 10 bases not matched to a gene. Germline V gene sequence: CDR1 SNHLY, CDR2 FYNNEI. The CDR3 is made up of 17 amino acids. The CDR3 reads CASSFRSGTGGEETQYF. The CDR3, as DNA: TGTGCCAGCAGTTTTAGGTCCGGGACAGGGGGCGAAGAGACCCAGTACTTC.

The V and J genes are TRBV28 and TRBJ2-5; TRBD2 agrees at 10 bases. The CDR3 consists of 16 residues. Trimming took 4 bases from V and 4 from J; bases not matched to a gene: 9. The germline CDR1 and CDR2 sequences are MDHEN and SYDVKM. In DNA form, the CDR3 reads TGTGCCAGCAGTTCCGCCGGGACTAGCGCATTAGAGACCCAGTACTTC. Translation: CASSSAGTSALETQYF. Full variable domain (remainder filled in from reference TRBV28 and TRBJ2-5): DVKVTQSSRYLVKRTGEKVFLECVQDMDHENMFWYRQDPGLGLRLIYFSYDVKMKEKGDIPEGYSVSREKKERFSLILESASTNQTSMYLCASSSAGTSALETQYFGPGTRLLVL.

The sample holds one count of this clone. V is TRBV13 and J is TRBJ2-5, with D maybe TRBD2 (7 bases). V gave up 5 bases and J gave up 3 bases, with 19 bases separating them. Germline CDR1 reads PRHDT; CDR2 reads FYEKMQ (reference sequence). The CDR3 has 16 amino acids. The CDR3 bases are TGTGCCAGCAGCCACCTTGAGGGAGGGGGAAAAGAGACCCAGTACTTC. Translation gives CASSHLEGGGKETQYF.

The chain has TRBV15 and TRBJ1-2; 10 bases match TRBD1. V lost 9 bases to trimming and J lost 5 bases; unmatched junction nucleotides: 6. The CDR3 consists of 13 residues. Germline loops: CDR1 LNHNV, CDR2 YYDKDF (reference sequence). The CDR3: CATDPGQGYGYTF. CDR3 bases: TGTGCCACGGACCCGGGACAGGGGTATGGCTACACCTTC.

The rearrangement uses TRBV28 and TRBJ1-2; 9 bases are shared with TRBD1. Germline CDR1 MDHEN, CDR2 SYDVKM. J was trimmed by 3 bases and V by 6 bases; bases with no gene match: 8. The CDR3 is made up of 15 amino acids. CDR3 DNA sequence: TGTGCCAGCAGACTCTCAGGACAGGGGTACTATGGCTACACCTTC. It codes for CASRLSGQGYYGYTF.

V usage is TRBV19 and J usage is TRBJ1-5, with D unresolved. V dropped 8 bases and J dropped 0 bases, with 14 bases sitting between them. The CDR3 is 15 residues long. Germline assignment: CDR1 LNHDA and CDR2 SQIVND (reference sequence). The CDR3 sequence is CASQRAANSNQPQHF. The CDR3 DNA sequence: TGTGCCAGTCAGCGGGCAGCGAATAGCAATCAGCCCCAGCATTTT.

The J gene is TRBJ2-3, the V gene TRBV7-2; 9 nucleotides line up with TRBD2. Germline values: CDR1 SGHTA, CDR2 FQGNSA. The J segment lost 4 bases and the V segment lost 2 bases, leaving 4 bases of the junction unmatched. The CDR3 runs to 15 residues. CDR3 in amino acids: CASSLSGGNSDTQYF. CDR3 coding DNA: TGTGCCAGCAGCTTAAGCGGGGGGAACTCAGATACGCAGTATTTT.

The gene calls are TRBV9 and TRBJ2-7; a possible D gene is TRBD1 (7 bases). The V gene lost 6 bases and the J gene lost 0 bases, with 16 bases spanning the gap. This CDR3 is 15 amino acids long. Germline V gives CDR1 SGDLS, CDR2 YYNGEE. The CDR3 region is CASNPGGTSSYEQYF. CDR3 coding DNA: TGTGCCAGCAACCCAGGGGGGACTTCCTCCTACGAGCAGTACTTC.

This clone came up once. The chain uses TRBV7-3 and TRBJ1-1; 8 nucleotides agree with TRBD1. Germline lookup yields CDR1 SGHTA and CDR2 FQGTGA. With V trimmed by 4 bases and J by 2 bases, 12 bases remained unmatched. The CDR3 runs 17 residues. Here the CDR3 reads CASSSQGVHRYNTEAFF. The CDR3 DNA reads as TGTGCCAGCAGCTCACAGGGGGTTCACCGATACAACACTGAAGCTTTCTTT.

The chain couples TRBV4-3 to TRBJ2-1; 13 bases align to TRBD2. The germline gives CDR1 LGHNA, CDR2 YSLEER. The CDR3 totals 22 residues. Trimming removed 2 bases from V and 4 bases from J; junction bases left unmatched: 20. The CDR3 nucleotides are TGCGCCAGCAGCCAAAACATAATGGGACTAGCGGGGTTCTCCTCTAGATACAATGAGCAGTTCTTC. It yields the protein CASSQNIMGLAGFSSRYNEQFF.

The V call is TRBV7-9, the J call TRBJ1-6; 8 positions match TRBD1. Germline lookup yields CDR1 SEHNR and CDR2 FQNEAQ (reference sequence). Germline trimming cut 5 bases from V and 9 bases from J; bases unmatched to any gene: 6. The CDR3 runs to 14 residues. The CDR3 DNA is TGTGCCAGCAGCCCACAGGGGGAAGGTTCACCCCTCCACTTT. Amino acids: CASSPQGEGSPLHF.

There are a few counts of this clone. This rearrangement joins TRBV2 to TRBJ1-4; D is undetermined. Per germline, CDR1 SNHLY and CDR2 FYNNEI. V was pared by 4 bases and J by 8 bases, with 11 bases between. The CDR3 has 13 amino acids. CDR3 nucleotide sequence: TGTGCCAGCAGTGGGGAGGTATCGGAAAAACTGTTTTTT. It is translated as CASSGEVSEKLFF. Together with reference TRBV2 and TRBJ1-4, the CDR3 gives the full variable domain: EPEVTQTPSHQVTQMGQEVILRCVPISNHLYFYWYRQILGQKVEFLVSFYNNEISEKSEIFDDQFSVERPDGSNFTLKIRSTKLEDSAMYFCASSGEVSEKLFFGSGTQLSVL.

The gene calls are TRBV28 and TRBJ2-2; 10 nucleotides align to TRBD2. CDR3 length: 17 amino acids. Germline assignment: CDR1 MDHEN and CDR2 SYDVKM. The trim removed 10 bases at V and 5 bases at J, leaving 16 bases unmatched. Written as DNA, the CDR3 is TGTGCCACCCTTGAAATAGCGGGGGGTCTTCGTACCGGGGAGCTGTTTTTT. Encoded protein: CATLEIAGGLRTGELFF.

This chain links TRBV27 with TRBJ2-7, with D perhaps matching TRBD1 (6 bases). Trimming shortened V by 3 bases and J by 5 bases, and 17 bases separated the two germline ends. This CDR3 comprises 15 residues. The V gene's germline CDR1 is MNHEY and CDR2 SMNVEV (reference sequence). Here the CDR3 DNA reads TGTGCCAGCAGTTTTTCGCGCACAGGGATGCACGAGCAGTACTTC. It translates to CASSFSRTGMHEQYF.

In this sample, this clone turned up once. The V call is TRBV7-3, the J call TRBJ2-1; 9 nucleotides agree with TRBD2. In germline, CDR1 is SGHTA, CDR2 FQGTGA. This CDR3 region has 14 residues. After removal of 2 bases from V and 4 bases from J, the junction contained 0 bases not matched to a gene. For the CDR3, the DNA is TGTGCCAGCAGCTTAGCGGGAGGGTACAATGAGCAGTTCTTC. Translating gives CASSLAGGYNEQFF.

This chain connects TRBV11-2 to TRBJ2-3, with TRBD1 identical over 8 bases. Looked up from germline, CDR1 is SGHAT and CDR2 is FQNNGV. This CDR3 spans 14 amino acids. With V trimmed by 5 bases and J by 3 bases, 4 bases remained unmatched. The DNA for the CDR3 is TGTGCCAGCAGCCAGGACAGGGTTACAGATACGCAGTATTTT. Residues: CASSQDRVTDTQYF.

CDR3 in amino acids: CAISGRQVNSGNTIYF. The CDR3 DNA reads as TGTGCCATCAGTGGACGACAGGTTAACTCTGGAAACACCATATATTTT. The J gene is TRBJ1-3, the V gene TRBV10-3; D possibly corresponds to TRBD1 (6 bases). Trimming pared 4 bases from V and 0 bases from J, leaving 13 bases between. This CDR3 is built from 16 residues. The germline V gene encodes CDR1 ENHRY and CDR2 SYGVKD.